Below, one TCR beta chain is given with its context. Its cognate antigen has yet to be identified. Nothing much larger sits one base from this clone, and base qualities are not available. CDR3 length: 15 amino acids, cysteine to phenylalanine. Just the 45-base CDR3 DNA is kept, in frame starting at base 1. CDR1 and CDR2 are drawn from the germline V gene: SGHDT, YYEEEE. Trimming removed 0 bases from V and 5 bases from J, leaving 12 bases between the germline ends. Healthy HIV-negative adults with no recently reported acute infections or vaccinations were included as donors. Every donor was a Caucasian adult living in Nashville, Tennessee, USA. For unsorted samples, 75 million to 100 million PBMCs were counted and genomic DNA was extracted with the QIAamp DNA Blood Mini kit. Blood was obtained by leukapheresis, after which PBMCs were separated by Ficoll-Histopaque density gradient centrifugation and cryopreserved in liquid nitrogen vapor phase.

TCR CDR3 regions were amplified from genomic DNA by multiplex PCR using the deep immunoSEQ assay. Extracted genomic DNA from each cell subset was distributed evenly across all wells of several immunoSEQ 96-well plates, and each plate was treated as a replicate. For unsorted PBMC, about 270 ng of genomic DNA, equivalent to around 30,000 T cell genomes, went into each replicate PCR. Ten immunoSEQ deep assay plates were used to sequence the unsorted PBMC genomic DNA. Purified libraries were quantified with a Qubit 3.0 fluorometer, sized on a Bioanalyzer 2100, and re-quantified with the KAPA Library Quantification kit. A separate single-read 150-cycle Illumina NextSeq 550 flow cell was used to sequence each immunoSEQ 96-well plate. The study's processing was this. The immunoSEQ output contained only junctional sequences without quality scores, so filtering could not match that applied to full-length reads. To assign V/J genes and CDR3, sequences were annotated against IMGT germline references using PyIR, a Python wrapper for IgBLAST v1.9. Reads with weak V/J assignments (E-value above 1e-6), missing CDR3, stop codons, out-of-frame junctions, or ambiguous translated residues were removed. V3J clonotypes were defined as sequences sharing an identical inferred V gene, J gene, and CDR3 amino acid sequence. Percentage overlap between repertoires was calculated by dividing the number of shared unique clonotypes by the size of the smaller repertoire. Three approaches were used to assess repertoire richness: RTK rarefaction, the Chao1 estimator, and Recon v2.1 estimates of unobserved clonotypes. TCRdb provides this immuneACCESS table in a form limited to in-frame rearrangements. Some clones are lacking; in checked studies, under half of them reflect an unresolved V gene, and why the rest are absent is not known. V, J and clone size are those of that table, while D and trimming were read from the DNA. The sample data list about 490,000 clones, and 70% to 80% of these were observed just once. Together, the top ten hold about 12% of the sample.

This sample was taken from a study of shared clonotypes between healthy human individuals (dated by TCRdb to about 2020). Notes on the research overall: The cohort included a few men and a couple of women between 18 and 49 years of age. The study deeply sequenced blood TCR repertoires of several healthy adults to estimate repertoire size and the extent of clonotype sharing between individuals. Per donor, leukapheresis produced somewhere between about 0.9 and 10 billion PBMCs. To increase sequencing depth and limit assay-specific biases, TCR repertoire library preparation and sequencing were carried out by different laboratories using diverse techniques.

What the authors observed across the whole study: The small number of donors limited the genetic and exposure-history diversity represented. Sampling was restricted to blood, and TCR repertoires in tissue are likely to differ from TCR repertoires in blood. Pairwise subsampling indicated that sequencing depth was expected to affect the degree of clonotype sharing among donors.

The sequence derives from a woman aged 40-49 years in good health. Some clones in this sample may be carry-over from other donors' samples. Sequencing was performed on PBMCs. The V and J segments used are TRBV5-6 and TRBJ1-5; no D gene call is confident. The CDR3 sequence is CASSLGAGSDQPQHF. At the DNA level, the sequence is TGTGCCAGCAGCTTGGGCGCGGGATCCGATCAGCCCCAGCATTTT. With the portions outside the CDR3 filled from the reference TRBV5-6 and TRBJ1-5 genes, the complete variable region becomes DAGVTQSPTHLIKTRGQQVTLRCSPKSGHDTVSWYQQALGQGPQFIFQYYEEEERQRGNFPDRFSGHQFPNYSSELNVNALLLGDSALYLCASSLGAGSDQPQHFGDGTRLSIL.